The rows below give T cell receptor beta chains drawn from one sample of a study of shared clonotypes between healthy human individuals. TCRdb keeps only in-frame clones here, not all; method: immunoSEQ multiplex PCR. The data contain millions of clones, about 93% of them singletons. The sequencing input was naive CD8+ T cells from PBMCs. The receptors come from a man younger than 30 in good health. Some clones in this sample may be carry-over from other donors' samples. CDR3s include the opening cysteine and the closing phenylalanine or tryptophan. A D gene is named only where the DNA matches it firmly. Size tells how often a clone was seen (once, few, many) or the class of an expanded clone, and some rows leave it out.

j_call	v_call	clone_size	d_call	cdr3_aa	cdr3_nt
TRBJ1-5	TRBV28	NA	NA	CATTLVGDQPQHF	TGTGCCACCACTCTGGTGGGAGATCAGCCCCAGCATTTT
TRBJ2-2	TRBV5-6	NA	TRBD2	CASSFALAGGPVTGELFF	TGTGCCAGCAGCTTCGCCCTAGCGGGAGGGCCGGTCACCGGGGAGCTGTTTTTT
TRBJ1-1	TRBV27	NA	NA	CASISRSLNTEAFF	TGTGCCAGTATCAGTCGATCTCTGAACACTGAAGCTTTCTTT
TRBJ1-3	TRBV28	NA	TRBD1	CASSLTTGANGNTIYF	TGTGCCAGCAGTCTCACGACAGGGGCAAATGGAAACACCATATATTTT
TRBJ1-2	TRBV19	NA	NA	CASSTYGTPDNYGYTF	TGTGCCAGTAGTACGTACGGGACTCCGGATAACTATGGCTACACCTTC
TRBJ1-2	TRBV2	NA	NA	CASRYGQAQNYGYTF	TGTGCCAGCAGGTACGGACAAGCACAAAACTATGGCTACACCTTC
TRBJ2-5	TRBV14	NA	NA	CASSQDWGFGETQYF	TGTGCCAGCAGCCAAGATTGGGGATTTGGAGAGACCCAGTACTTC
TRBJ2-7	TRBV27	NA	NA	CASSLSAGLEQYF	TGTGCCAGCAGTTTATCGGCAGGGCTCGAGCAGTACTTC
TRBJ2-3	TRBV7-9	NA	TRBD2	CASSLVGLAGDTDTQYF	TGTGCCAGCAGCTTAGTGGGACTAGCGGGAGACACAGATACGCAGTATTTT
TRBJ2-2	TRBV7-6	once	NA	CASSFGGRNTGELFF	TGTGCCAGCAGCTTCGGTGGACGAAACACCGGGGAGCTGTTTTTT
TRBJ2-1	TRBV5-1	NA	TRBD2	CASRGTSGRYNEQFF	TGCGCCAGCAGGGGGACTAGCGGGAGGTACAATGAGCAGTTCTTC